Following are 28 T cell receptor beta chains from one sample sequenced in a study of T-cell memory formation after mild COVID-19. From the 5' RACE reads, TCRdb called clonotypes with MiXCR, one entry per CDR3 protein. The table records about 400,000 distinct CDR3 sequences, roughly a quarter of them present only once. The sequenced sample consisted of PBMCs or a T cell subset sorted from them (not recorded which). These receptors all come from an adult woman who had mild COVID-19 (a few samples of this study predate the infection). Cell type and time point are not known.

The rearrangement uses TRBV20-1 and TRBJ1-4, with D perhaps TRBD1 (5 bases). In germline, CDR1 is DFQATT, CDR2 SNEGSKA (reference sequence). CDR3 length: 14 residues. Trimming took off 0 bases at V and 7 bases at J, with 12 bases between the two ends. DNA of the CDR3: TGCAGTGCTAGAGATCTTGGGGGTTCTGAAAAACTGTTTTTT. It is translated as CSARDLGGSEKLFF.

J is TRBJ2-3 and V is TRBV7-8, with D maybe TRBD1 (5 bases). V shed 3 bases and J shed 5 bases, with 18 bases lying between them. Per the germline V gene, CDR1 is SGHVS and CDR2 is FQNEAQ. CDR3 size: 16 residues. DNA for the CDR3: TGTGCCAGCAGCTTGGTGGTTCGGGCAGGGCTAGATACGCAGTATTTT. The encoded protein is CASSLVVRAGLDTQYF.

CDR3 region: CASSLRLAGPVNTGELFF. The CDR3 DNA reads TGTGCCAGCAGCTTAAGGCTAGCGGGACCGGTGAACACCGGGGAGCTGTTTTTT. The chain carries TRBV7-9 and TRBJ2-2; 9 positions agree with TRBD2. The CDR3 covers 18 residues. From germline, CDR1 is SEHNR and CDR2 FQNEAQ (reference sequence). V lost 2 bases and J lost 1; bases outside the gene matches: 8.

This clonotype has more than one count but fewer than ten. V usage is TRBV20-1 and J usage is TRBJ1-5; no clear D gene. Germline V CDR1 and CDR2: DFQATT, SNEGSKA (reference sequence). V lost 0 bases to trimming and J lost 0 bases, with 12 bases between them. The CDR3 has 16 residues. The CDR3 nucleotides are TGCAGTGCTAGAGATCTGCGGGGATATAGCAATCAGCCCCAGCATTTT. Translation gives CSARDLRGYSNQPQHF.

A few counts support this clonotype. This chain uses TRBV24-1 with TRBJ1-5; D uncertain. V dropped 2 bases and J dropped 1 base, with 11 bases sitting between them. The CDR3 extends over 16 amino acids. Germline CDR1 KGHDR, CDR2 SFDVKD. CDR3 amino acids: CATSDSDLRSNQPQHF. CDR3 coding DNA: TGTGCCACCAGTGATTCGGATTTACGGAGCAATCAGCCCCAGCATTTT.

This clonotype was detected a few times. The chain links TRBV6-5 to TRBJ2-1; D not certain. The CDR3 totals 14 residues. Trimming removed 5 bases at V and 0 bases at J, with 8 bases between. Germline V lookup: CDR1 MNHEY, CDR2 SVGAGI. The CDR3: CASSPQSSYNEQFF. The CDR3 DNA follows: TGTGCCAGCAGTCCTCAGAGCTCCTACAATGAGCAGTTCTTC.

J is TRBJ2-7 and V is TRBV6-5; 8 bases are shared with TRBD2. With V trimmed by 0 bases and J by 2 bases, 6 bases remained unmatched. The germline V gene has CDR1 MNHEY and CDR2 SVGAGI. The CDR3 has 16 amino acids. The CDR3: CASSYSNLRGAYEQYF. CDR3 in DNA: TGTGCCAGCAGTTACTCGAATTTGCGGGGGGCCTACGAGCAGTACTTC.

The chain combines TRBV15 with TRBJ1-1; tentative D call: TRBD1 (6 bases). CDR1 and CDR2 (germline): LNHNV, YYDKDF (reference sequence). The CDR3 has 14 residues. The ends were cut back, 4 bases at V and 7 bases at J, with 16 bases in the middle. CDR3 bases: TGTGCCACCAGCAATTTACGGGGGGCGGATGAAGCTTTCTTT. Translation: CATSNLRGADEAFF.

This clonotype was found a few times. V and J are TRBV4-3 and TRBJ2-1; possibly TRBD1 for D (5 bases). V was pared by 2 bases and J by 3 bases, with 11 bases between. Germline V gives CDR1 LGHNA, CDR2 YSLEER. CDR3 size: 15 residues. This CDR3 reads CASSQRPQGYNEQFF. The CDR3 DNA reads as TGCGCCAGCAGCCAAAGACCCCAGGGCTACAATGAGCAGTTCTTC.

The sample holds one count of this clonotype. The chain carries TRBV12-3 or TRBV12-4 and TRBJ2-3, with D unclear. This CDR3 region has 14 residues. V was trimmed by 1 base and J by 4 bases, leaving 9 bases between them. The CDR3: CASSLGPMADTQYF. The CDR3 nucleotides read TGTGCCAGCAGTTTAGGCCCCATGGCAGATACGCAGTATTTT.

This clonotype occurred a few times. V gene TRBV20-1 combines with J gene TRBJ1-2, with TRBD1 matching 12 bases. V trimming: 5 bases; J trimming: 2 bases; junction bases outside the gene matches: 0. In germline, CDR1 is DFQATT, CDR2 SNEGSKA (reference sequence). The CDR3 sequence is 13 residues long. For the CDR3, the DNA is TGCAGTGCTGGGACAGGGGGCAACTATGGCTACACCTTC. This sequence encodes CSAGTGGNYGYTF.

The chain is built from TRBV10-3 and TRBJ2-2; D is ambiguous. Germline CDR1 is ENHRY and CDR2 is SYGVKD. The CDR3 is 12 amino acids. V gave up 4 bases and J gave up 4 bases, with 4 bases separating them. CDR3 DNA: TGTGCCATCAGTGGGTCCACCGGGGAGCTGTTTTTT. Residues: CAISGSTGELFF.

The chain joins TRBV29-1 to TRBJ1-5; unclear D gene. This CDR3 has 12 amino acids. Germline CDR1 reads SQVTM; CDR2 reads ANQGSEA. V was trimmed by 7 bases and J by 0 bases, leaving 7 bases between them. The CDR3 is CSAGYSNQPQHF. CDR3 in DNA: TGCAGCGCTGGGTATAGCAATCAGCCCCAGCATTTT.

This chain uses TRBV5-1 with TRBJ2-1; 7 bases align to TRBD1. The CDR3 is 15 residues long. The V and J ends lost 4 bases and 2 bases, in that order; junction bases with no gene match: 6. In germline, CDR1 is SGHRS, CDR2 YFSETQ. The CDR3 reads CASSPRGQTYNEQFF. CDR3 in DNA: TGCGCCAGCAGCCCCAGGGGACAGACCTACAATGAGCAGTTCTTC.

This clonotype came up a few times. The V call is TRBV20-1, the J call TRBJ2-1; D call uncertain. Germline V gives CDR1 DFQATT, CDR2 SNEGSKA (reference sequence). The CDR3 length is 15 residues. The V gene lost 3 bases and the J gene lost 7 bases, with 19 bases spanning the gap. The CDR3 region is CSASSASVRNNEQFF. In DNA form, the CDR3 reads TGCAGTGCTAGTTCGGCGTCGGTTCGGAATAATGAGCAGTTCTTC.

This clonotype has more than one count but fewer than ten. This rearrangement joins TRBV10-3 to TRBJ2-1, with no clear D. The germline V gene has CDR1 ENHRY and CDR2 SYGVKD. V was trimmed by 0 bases and J by 10 bases, leaving 4 bases between them. The length of the CDR3 is 11 residues. The CDR3 loop reads CAISESNEQFF. The CDR3 DNA follows: TGTGCCATCAGTGAGTCGAACGAGCAGTTCTTC.

This clonotype was seen a handful of times. The chain carries TRBV5-1 and TRBJ2-1; D might be TRBD2 (5 bases). CDR1 is SGHRS, CDR2 YFSETQ, per germline. Trimming took off 3 bases at V and 6 bases at J, with 10 bases between the two ends. This CDR3 has 13 residues. The CDR3 is CASSWGAGNEQFF. The CDR3 DNA reads TGCGCCAGCAGCTGGGGTGCGGGCAATGAGCAGTTCTTC.

There are a few counts of this clonotype. The rearrangement uses TRBV20-1 and TRBJ2-7, with 7 bases lining up with TRBD2. Unmatched junction bases numbered 13, after V lost 0 bases and J lost 5 bases. CDR3 length: 16 residues. Per germline, CDR1 DFQATT and CDR2 SNEGSKA (reference sequence). CDR3 protein: CSARDPGRGGADEQYF. The CDR3 DNA reads as TGCAGTGCTAGAGATCCGGGGAGGGGAGGTGCCGACGAGCAGTACTTC.

The chain is built from TRBV6-6 and TRBJ2-3; D gene unclear. This CDR3 has 15 amino acids. The V gene lost 2 bases and the J gene lost 4 bases, with 13 bases spanning the gap. Germline loops: CDR1 MNHNY, CDR2 SVGAGI (reference sequence). CDR3 nucleotides: TGTGCCAGCAGTTACGAATTCGGTTCGGCAGATACGCAGTATTTT. Amino acid sequence: CASSYEFGSADTQYF.

This chain links TRBV15 with TRBJ2-7, with 7 bases lining up with TRBD2. Germline trimming cut 8 bases from V and 4 bases from J; bases unmatched to any gene: 11. CDR1 LNHNV and CDR2 YYDKDF come from the germline V gene (reference sequence). The CDR3 consists of 14 residues. CDR3 in DNA: TGTGCCACCGGGACTATCGGGAGTGTGTACGAGCAGTACTTC. This codes for CATGTIGSVYEQYF.

The CDR3 reads CASSLYGHNQPQHF. The CDR3 nucleotides are TGTGCCAGCAGCTTGTACGGGCACAATCAGCCCCAGCATTTT. V and J are TRBV7-2 and TRBJ1-5; no definite D call. CDR3 length equals 14 residues. Germline lookup yields CDR1 SGHTA and CDR2 FQGNSA. V was pared by 3 bases and J by 3 bases, with 9 bases between.

In this sample, this clonotype turned up a few times. This chain connects TRBV6-6 to TRBJ1-4, with unresolved D. The CDR3 consists of 18 residues. Germline V gene lookup returns CDR1 MNHNY and CDR2 SVGAGI (reference sequence). The V and J ends lost 2 bases and 6 bases respectively, with 22 bases between them. CDR3 residues: CASSYGPRSRAKDEKLFF. The CDR3 DNA reads TGTGCCAGCAGTTACGGGCCTCGGTCACGGGCCAAAGATGAAAAACTGTTTTTT.

This clonotype was seen ten or more times. The V call is TRBV12-3 or TRBV12-4, the J call TRBJ2-7; possible D gene TRBD1, 6 bases. Trimming cost V 6 bases and J 0 bases, with 18 bases left between them. This CDR3 is built from 16 residues. The chain's CDR3 is CASSVTGTPTSYEQYF. Here the CDR3 DNA reads TGTGCCAGCAGCGTGACCGGGACACCAACCTCCTACGAGCAGTACTTC.

The chain has TRBV6-1 and TRBJ1-1, with no clear D. CDR3 size: 14 residues. Germline CDR1 MNHNS, CDR2 SASEGT. V lost 0 bases and J 1 base, leaving 6 bases between the germline ends. The CDR3 nucleotides read TGTGCCAGCAGTGAAGCGCTCACGAACACTGAAGCTTTCTTT. Its translation: CASSEALTNTEAFF.

This chain connects TRBV24-1 to TRBJ2-1, with 11 bases that match TRBD2. Germline V gene data show CDR1 as KGHDR and CDR2 as SFDVKD. J was trimmed by 7 bases and V by 8 bases; bases with no gene match: 6. The CDR3 is 14 residues long. CDR3 sequence: CATKGTSGPNEQFF. CDR3 DNA: TGTGCCACCAAGGGGACTAGCGGACCAAATGAGCAGTTCTTC.

The rearrangement uses TRBV20-1 and TRBJ2-5; D possibly uses TRBD1 or TRBD2 (5 bases each). Trimming stripped 6 bases from V and 3 bases from J, with 17 bases between. The CDR3 runs to 14 residues. CDR1 DFQATT and CDR2 SNEGSKA come from the germline V gene (reference sequence). CDR3 nucleotide sequence: TGCAGTGCCCTCCCAGTGGGACGCGAAGAGACCCAGTACTTC. Its translation is CSALPVGREETQYF.

The chain combines TRBV12-3 or TRBV12-4 with TRBJ2-1, with 7 bases matching TRBD2. The CDR3 is 17 amino acids. J lost 0 bases, V lost 5 bases, and 10 bases had no gene match. CDR3 DNA sequence: TGTGCCAGCAGTCCCGAGGGCGGGAGTCACTCCTACAATGAGCAGTTCTTC. Translation: CASSPEGGSHSYNEQFF.

The CDR3 spells CASSPRLTRETQYF. CDR3 DNA sequence: TGTGCCAGCAGCCCCAGACTAACGAGAGAGACCCAGTACTTC. This chain uses TRBV28 with TRBJ2-5, with a weak D call TRBD2 (5 bases). CDR1 is MDHEN and CDR2 is SYDVKM in the germline V gene. V gave up 6 bases and J gave up 4 bases, with 15 bases separating them. CDR3 length: 14 residues.